This T cell receptor (beta chain) was identified during a study of blood T cell repertoires in COVID-19. Assay: immunoSEQ multiplex PCR; the TCRdb copy retains only in-frame clones and omits some. The table has about 48,000 clones, 75% to 80% seen once. Per the germline V gene, CDR1 is MGHRA and CDR2 is YSYEKL. Germline trimming cut 4 bases from V and 4 bases from J; bases unmatched to any gene: 7. The CDR3 is 15 residues long. The sequence was obtained from a human donor with active or convalescent COVID-19. The donor label of this sample is uncertain. Sequencing was performed on peripheral blood. The V call is TRBV4-1, the J call TRBJ2-3, with TRBD2 matching 8 bases. CDR3 nucleotides: TGCGCCAGCAGCCGGGATGGACTAGCAGCAGATACGCAGTATTTT. Encoded protein: CASSRDGLAADTQYF.